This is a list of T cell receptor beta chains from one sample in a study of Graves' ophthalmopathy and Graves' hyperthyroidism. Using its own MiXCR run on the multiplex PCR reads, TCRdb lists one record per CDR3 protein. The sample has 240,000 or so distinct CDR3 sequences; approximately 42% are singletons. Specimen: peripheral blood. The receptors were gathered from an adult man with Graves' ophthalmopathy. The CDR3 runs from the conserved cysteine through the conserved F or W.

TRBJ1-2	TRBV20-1	CSATDSDFYGYTF
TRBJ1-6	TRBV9	CASSYEGTYNSPLHF
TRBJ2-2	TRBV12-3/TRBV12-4	CASRGGKNTGELFF
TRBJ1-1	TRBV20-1	CSARDVGSLNTEAFF
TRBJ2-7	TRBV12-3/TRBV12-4	CASTLGSPDEQYF
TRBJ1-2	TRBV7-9	CASSSQAPYGYTF
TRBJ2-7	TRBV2	CASSLGLAGAEQYF
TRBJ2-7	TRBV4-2	CASSLGGLANSGEQYF
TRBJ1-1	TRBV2	CASLLSSRMNTEAFF
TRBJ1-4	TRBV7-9	CASSLAWGSNEKLFF
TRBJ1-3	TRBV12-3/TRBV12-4	CASSQTGGHLNTIYF
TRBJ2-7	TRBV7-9	CASSSTGGYEQYF
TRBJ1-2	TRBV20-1	CSLRGQGDGYTF
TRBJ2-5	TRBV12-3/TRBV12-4	CASSPQSHQETQYF
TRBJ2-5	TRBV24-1	CATSLKRGAKTQYF
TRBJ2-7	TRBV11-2	CASSPINRPSVGRGYEQYF
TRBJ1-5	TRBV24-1	CATSDLRIYEQPQHF
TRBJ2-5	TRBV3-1	CASSKDTGTYQETQYF
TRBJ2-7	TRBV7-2	CASSTDGGTTYEQYF
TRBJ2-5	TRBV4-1	CASSQGGTGPYQETQYF
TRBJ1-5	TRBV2	CASSERQDNQPQHF
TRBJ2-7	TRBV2	CASSQYPEQYF
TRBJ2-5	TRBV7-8	CASSPTSYETQYF
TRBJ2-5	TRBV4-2	CASSPGTSGGQETQYF
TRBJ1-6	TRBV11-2	CASSLDEGGGFPASPLHF